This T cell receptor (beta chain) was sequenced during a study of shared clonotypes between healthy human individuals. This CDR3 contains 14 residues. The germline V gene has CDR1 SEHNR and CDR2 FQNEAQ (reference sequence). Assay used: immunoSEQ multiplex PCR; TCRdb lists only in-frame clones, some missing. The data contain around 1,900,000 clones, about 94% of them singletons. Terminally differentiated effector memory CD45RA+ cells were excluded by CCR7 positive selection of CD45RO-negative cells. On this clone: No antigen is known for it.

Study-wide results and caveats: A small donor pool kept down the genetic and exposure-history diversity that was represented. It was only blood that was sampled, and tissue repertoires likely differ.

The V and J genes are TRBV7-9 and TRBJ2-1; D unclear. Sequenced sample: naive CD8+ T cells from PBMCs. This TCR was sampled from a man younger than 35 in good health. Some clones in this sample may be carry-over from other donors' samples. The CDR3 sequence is CTGSTSANYNEQFF. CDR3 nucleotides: TGTACCGGATCCACGTCCGCCAACTACAATGAGCAGTTCTTC.